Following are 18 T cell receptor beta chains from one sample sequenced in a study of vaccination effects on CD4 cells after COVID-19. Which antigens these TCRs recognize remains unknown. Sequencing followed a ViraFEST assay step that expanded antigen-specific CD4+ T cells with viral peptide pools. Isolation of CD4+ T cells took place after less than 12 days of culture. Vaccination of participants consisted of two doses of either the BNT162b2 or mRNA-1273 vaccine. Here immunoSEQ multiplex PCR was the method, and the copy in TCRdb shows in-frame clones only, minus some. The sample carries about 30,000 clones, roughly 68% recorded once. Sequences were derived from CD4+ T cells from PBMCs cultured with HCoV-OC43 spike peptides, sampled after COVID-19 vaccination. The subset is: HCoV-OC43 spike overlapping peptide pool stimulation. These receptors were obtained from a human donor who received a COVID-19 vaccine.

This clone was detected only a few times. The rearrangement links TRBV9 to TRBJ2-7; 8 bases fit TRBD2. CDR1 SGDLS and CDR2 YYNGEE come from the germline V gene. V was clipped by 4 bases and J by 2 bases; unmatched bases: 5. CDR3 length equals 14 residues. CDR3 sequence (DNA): TGTGCCAGCAGCCGACGGGAGGGGCCCTACGAGCAGTACTTC. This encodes CASSRREGPYEQYF.

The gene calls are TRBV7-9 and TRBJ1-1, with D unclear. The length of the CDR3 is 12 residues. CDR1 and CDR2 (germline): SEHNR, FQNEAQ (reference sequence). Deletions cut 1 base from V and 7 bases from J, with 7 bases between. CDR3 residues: CASSLEGFEAFF. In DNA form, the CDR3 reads TGTGCCAGCAGCTTAGAAGGTTTTGAAGCTTTCTTT.

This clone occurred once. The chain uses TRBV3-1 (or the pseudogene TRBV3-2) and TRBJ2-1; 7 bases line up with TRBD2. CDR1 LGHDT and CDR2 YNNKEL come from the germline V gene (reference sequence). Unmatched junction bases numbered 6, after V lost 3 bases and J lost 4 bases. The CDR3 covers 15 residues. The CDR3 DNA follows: TGTGCCAGCAGCCAGGGCGGGAGAGGGTACAATGAGCAGTTCTTC. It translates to CASSQGGRGYNEQFF.

CDR3 sequence reads: CASRRTVGTGELFF. The CDR3 DNA reads TGTGCCAGCAGGAGGACAGTTGGCACCGGGGAGCTGTTTTTT. The rearrangement links TRBV6-5 to TRBJ2-2; D is possibly TRBD1 (6 bases). CDR1 is MNHEY and CDR2 is SVGAGI in the germline V gene. The germline V and J ends were trimmed by 6 bases and 4 bases, with 12 bases remaining between them. The CDR3 extends over 14 amino acids.

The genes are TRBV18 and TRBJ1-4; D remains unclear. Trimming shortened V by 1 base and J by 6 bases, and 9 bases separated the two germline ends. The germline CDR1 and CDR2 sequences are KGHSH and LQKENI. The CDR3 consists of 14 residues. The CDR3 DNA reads TGTGCCAGCTCACCACTTTCGGGATATGAAAAACTGTTTTTT. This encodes CASSPLSGYEKLFF.

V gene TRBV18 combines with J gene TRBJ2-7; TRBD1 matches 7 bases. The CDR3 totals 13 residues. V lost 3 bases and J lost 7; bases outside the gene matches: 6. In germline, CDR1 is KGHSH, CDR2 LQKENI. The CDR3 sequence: CASSPTGVGEQYF. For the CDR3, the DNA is TGTGCCAGCTCACCTACAGGGGTGGGTGAGCAGTACTTC.

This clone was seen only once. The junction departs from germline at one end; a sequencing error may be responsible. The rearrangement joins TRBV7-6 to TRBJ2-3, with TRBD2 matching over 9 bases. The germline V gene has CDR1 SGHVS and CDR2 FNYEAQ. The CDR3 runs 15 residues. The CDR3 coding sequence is TGTGCCAGCAGTTTAGCGGGGGCTAGCACAGATACGCAGTATTTT. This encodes CASSLAGASTDTQYF.

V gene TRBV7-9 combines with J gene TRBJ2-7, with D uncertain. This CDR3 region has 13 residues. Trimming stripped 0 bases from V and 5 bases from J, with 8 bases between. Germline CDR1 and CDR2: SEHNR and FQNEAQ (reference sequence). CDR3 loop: CASSLAIQNEQYF. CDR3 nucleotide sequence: TGTGCCAGCAGCTTAGCGATACAGAACGAGCAGTACTTC.

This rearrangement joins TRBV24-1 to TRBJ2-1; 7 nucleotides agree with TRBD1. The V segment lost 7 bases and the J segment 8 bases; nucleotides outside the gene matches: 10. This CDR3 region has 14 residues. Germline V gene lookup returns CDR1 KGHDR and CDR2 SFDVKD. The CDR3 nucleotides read TGTGCCACCAGCGAAGGGGGCGATAGGGATGAGCAGTTCTTC. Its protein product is CATSEGGDRDEQFF.

This CDR3 reads CASSELSDQPQHF. The CDR3 DNA is TGTGCCAGCAGTGAATTATCGGATCAGCCCCAGCATTTT. The chain recombines TRBV6-1 with TRBJ1-5; D uncertain. This CDR3 is 13 amino acids long. V was trimmed by 2 bases and J by 5 bases, leaving 7 bases between them. The germline CDR1 and CDR2 sequences are MNHNS and SASEGT.

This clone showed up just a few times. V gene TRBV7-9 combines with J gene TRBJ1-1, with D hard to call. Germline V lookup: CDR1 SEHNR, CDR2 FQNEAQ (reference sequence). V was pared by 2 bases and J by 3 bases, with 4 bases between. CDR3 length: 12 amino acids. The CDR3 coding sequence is TGTGCCAGCAGCTTAAAAGACACTGAAGCTTTCTTT. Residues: CASSLKDTEAFF.

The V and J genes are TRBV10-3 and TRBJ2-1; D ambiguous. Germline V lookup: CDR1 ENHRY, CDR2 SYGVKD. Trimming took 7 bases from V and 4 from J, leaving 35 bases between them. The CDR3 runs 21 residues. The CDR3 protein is CAIIEDRRLVTLRLSYNEQFF. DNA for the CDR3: TGTGCCATCATCGAGGACCGTCGGCTAGTAACACTTCGCCTCTCTTACAATGAGCAGTTCTTC.

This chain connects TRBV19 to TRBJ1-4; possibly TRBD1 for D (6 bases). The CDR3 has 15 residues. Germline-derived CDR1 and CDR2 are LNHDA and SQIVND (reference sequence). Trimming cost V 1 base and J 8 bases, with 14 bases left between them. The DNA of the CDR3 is TGTGCCAGTAGTATAGCCAGGGGCCGAGGCGAAAAACTGTTTTTT. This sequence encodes CASSIARGRGEKLFF.

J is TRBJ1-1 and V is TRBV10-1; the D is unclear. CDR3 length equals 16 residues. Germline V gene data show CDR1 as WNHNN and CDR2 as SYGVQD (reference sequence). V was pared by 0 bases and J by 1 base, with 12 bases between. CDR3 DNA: TGCGCCAGCAGTGAGTCGCCAGGCCGGGAGAACACTGAAGCTTTCTTT. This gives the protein CASSESPGRENTEAFF.

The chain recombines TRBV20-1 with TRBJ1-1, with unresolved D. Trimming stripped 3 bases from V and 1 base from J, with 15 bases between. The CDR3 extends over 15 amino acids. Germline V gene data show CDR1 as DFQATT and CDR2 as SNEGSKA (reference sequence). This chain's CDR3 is CSASNSRRGNTEAFF. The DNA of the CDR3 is TGCAGTGCTAGTAACTCCAGGCGGGGGAACACTGAAGCTTTCTTT.

DNA of the CDR3: TGTGCCAGCAGTATCACACGTGAAGCTTTCTTT. Translating gives CASSITREAFF. J is TRBJ1-1 and V is TRBV12-3 or TRBV12-4; D is unclear. Trimming took off 5 bases at V and 7 bases at J, with 8 bases between the two ends. This CDR3 has 11 amino acids.

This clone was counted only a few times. The chain's CDR3 is CASSSGVGRGNQPQHF. The CDR3 DNA follows: TGTGCCAGCAGTTCTGGGGTAGGACGTGGCAATCAGCCCCAGCATTTT. The J gene is TRBJ1-5, the V gene TRBV7-9, with D unresolved. Germline lookup yields CDR1 SEHNR and CDR2 FQNEAQ (reference sequence). The CDR3 runs to 16 residues. Trimming shortened V by 6 bases and J by 2 bases, and 17 bases separated the two germline ends.

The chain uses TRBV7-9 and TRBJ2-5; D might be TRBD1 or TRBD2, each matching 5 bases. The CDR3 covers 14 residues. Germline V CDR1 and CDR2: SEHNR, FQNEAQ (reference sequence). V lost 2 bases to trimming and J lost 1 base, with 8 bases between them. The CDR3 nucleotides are TGTGCCAGCAGCTTAAGAGGGGCCCAAGAGACCCAGTACTTC. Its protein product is CASSLRGAQETQYF.